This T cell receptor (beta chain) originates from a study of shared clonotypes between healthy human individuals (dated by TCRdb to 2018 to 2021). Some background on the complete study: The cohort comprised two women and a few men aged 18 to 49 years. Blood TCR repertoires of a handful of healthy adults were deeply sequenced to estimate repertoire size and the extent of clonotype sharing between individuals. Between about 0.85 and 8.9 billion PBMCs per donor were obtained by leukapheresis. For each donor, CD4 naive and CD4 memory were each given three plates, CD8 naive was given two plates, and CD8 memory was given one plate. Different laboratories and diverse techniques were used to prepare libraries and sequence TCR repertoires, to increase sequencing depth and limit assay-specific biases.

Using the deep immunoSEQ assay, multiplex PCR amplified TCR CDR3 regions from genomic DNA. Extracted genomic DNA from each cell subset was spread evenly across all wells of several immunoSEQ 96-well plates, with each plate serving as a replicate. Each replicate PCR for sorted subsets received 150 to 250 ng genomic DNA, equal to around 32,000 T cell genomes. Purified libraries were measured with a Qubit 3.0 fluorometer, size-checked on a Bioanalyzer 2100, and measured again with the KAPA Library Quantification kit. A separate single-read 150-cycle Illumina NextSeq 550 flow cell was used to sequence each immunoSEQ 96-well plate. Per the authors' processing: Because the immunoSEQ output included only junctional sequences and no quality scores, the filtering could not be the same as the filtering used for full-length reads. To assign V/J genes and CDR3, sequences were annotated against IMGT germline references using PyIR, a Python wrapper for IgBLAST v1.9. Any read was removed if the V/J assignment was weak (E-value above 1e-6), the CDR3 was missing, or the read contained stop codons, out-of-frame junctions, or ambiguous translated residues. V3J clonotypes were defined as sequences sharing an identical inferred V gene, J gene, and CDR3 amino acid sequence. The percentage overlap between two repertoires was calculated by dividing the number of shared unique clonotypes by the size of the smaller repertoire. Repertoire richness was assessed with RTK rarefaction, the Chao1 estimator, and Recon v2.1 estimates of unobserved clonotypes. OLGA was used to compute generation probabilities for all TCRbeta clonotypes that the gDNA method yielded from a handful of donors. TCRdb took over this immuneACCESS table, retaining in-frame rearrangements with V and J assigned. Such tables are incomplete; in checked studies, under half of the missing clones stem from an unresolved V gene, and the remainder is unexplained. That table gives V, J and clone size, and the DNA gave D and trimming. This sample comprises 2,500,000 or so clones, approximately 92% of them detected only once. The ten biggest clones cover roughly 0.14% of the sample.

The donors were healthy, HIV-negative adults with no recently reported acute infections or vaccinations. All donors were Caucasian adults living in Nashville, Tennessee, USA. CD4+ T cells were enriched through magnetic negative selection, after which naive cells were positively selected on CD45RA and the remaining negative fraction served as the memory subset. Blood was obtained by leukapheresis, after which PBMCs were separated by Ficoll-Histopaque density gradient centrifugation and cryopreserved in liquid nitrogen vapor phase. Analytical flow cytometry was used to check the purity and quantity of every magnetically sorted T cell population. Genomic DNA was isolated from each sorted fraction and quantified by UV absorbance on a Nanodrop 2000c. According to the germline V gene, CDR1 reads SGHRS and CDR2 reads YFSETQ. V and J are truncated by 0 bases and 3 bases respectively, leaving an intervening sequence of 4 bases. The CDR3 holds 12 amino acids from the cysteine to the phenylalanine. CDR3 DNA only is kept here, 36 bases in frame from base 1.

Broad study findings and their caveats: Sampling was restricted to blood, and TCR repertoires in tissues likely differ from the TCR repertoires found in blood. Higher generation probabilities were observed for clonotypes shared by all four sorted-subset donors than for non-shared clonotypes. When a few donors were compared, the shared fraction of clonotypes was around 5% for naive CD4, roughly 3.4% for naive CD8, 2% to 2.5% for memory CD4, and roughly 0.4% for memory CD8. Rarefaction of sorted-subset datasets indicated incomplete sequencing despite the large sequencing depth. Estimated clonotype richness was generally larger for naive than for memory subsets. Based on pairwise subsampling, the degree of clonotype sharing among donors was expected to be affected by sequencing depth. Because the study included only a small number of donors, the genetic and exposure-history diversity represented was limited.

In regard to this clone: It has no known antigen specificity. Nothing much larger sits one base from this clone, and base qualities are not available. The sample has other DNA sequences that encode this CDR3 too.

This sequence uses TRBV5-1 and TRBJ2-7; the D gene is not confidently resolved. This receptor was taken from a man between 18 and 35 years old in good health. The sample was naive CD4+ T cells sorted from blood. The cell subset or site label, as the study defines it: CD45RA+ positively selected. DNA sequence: TGCGCCAGCAGCTTGGGGGACTACGAGCAGTACTTC. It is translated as CASSLGDYEQYF.